This passage covers 21 T cell receptor beta chains from one sample sequenced in a study of T cells in Graves' hyperthyroidism and ophthalmopathy. RNA transcripts were the template for amplifying TCR beta CDR3 regions. A first-round RT-PCR of the TCR CDR3 used the HTBI primer set. TCRdb processed the multiplex PCR reads anew with MiXCR; each CDR3 protein has one entry. The sample consists of some 500,000 distinct CDR3 sequences, around 24% of them appearing once. The specimen was blood. These receptor sequences come from a young woman with Graves' ophthalmopathy.

This chain joins TRBV12-3 or TRBV12-4 and TRBJ1-2; 9 bases fit TRBD1. The V gene end was trimmed by 7 bases and the J gene end by 3 bases; junction bases not matched to a gene: 18. The CDR3 has 18 residues. The CDR3 coding sequence is TGTGCCAGCACCCGGGGGGGGACAGGGTTATTCGAGGACTATGGCTACACCTTC. Translating gives CASTRGGTGLFEDYGYTF.

The J gene is TRBJ1-2, the V gene TRBV20-1; possibly TRBD1 for D (6 bases). V was shortened by 5 bases and J by 4 bases, with 14 bases between the two germline ends. CDR1 and CDR2 from the germline V gene are DFQATT and SNEGSKA (reference sequence). This CDR3 region has 13 residues. The CDR3 is CSAEQGKGYGYTF. The CDR3 DNA reads as TGCAGTGCTGAACAGGGAAAGGGCTATGGCTACACCTTC.

This clonotype was counted ten times or more. The J gene is TRBJ2-5, the V gene TRBV28; TRBD2 aligns across 12 bases. J gave up 5 bases and V 2 bases, and 12 bases lay outside the gene matches. This CDR3 is built from 18 residues. Germline lookup yields CDR1 MDHEN and CDR2 SYDVKM. The CDR3 reads CASSLAGASGGAEETQYF. The DNA of the CDR3 is TGTGCCAGCAGTTTAGCCGGGGCTAGCGGGGGGGCTGAGGAGACCCAGTACTTC.

This clonotype showed up just a few times. No conserved phenylalanine or tryptophan ends this CDR3, so it is likely a read error. This chain uses TRBV18 with TRBJ1-1; D uncertain. The CDR3 loop spans 15 amino acids. Trimming shortened V by 3 bases and J by 0 bases, and 11 bases separated the two germline ends. In germline, CDR1 is KGHSH, CDR2 LQKENI. This CDR3 reads CASSPSRWLNTEAFL. CDR3 nucleotide sequence: TGTGCCAGCTCACCCTCTCGTTGGTTGAACACTGAAGCTTTCCTT.

At least ten counts were recorded for this clonotype. V is TRBV7-3 and J is TRBJ1-1; TRBD1 matches at 8 bases. V gave up 0 bases and J gave up 7 bases; unmatched junction bases: 7. Germline V CDR1 and CDR2: SGHTA, FQGTGA. This CDR3 has 15 residues. The CDR3 nucleotides read TGTGCCAGCAGCTTAACTCGGACAGGGAATAATGAAGCTTTCTTT. This encodes CASSLTRTGNNEAFF.

The rearrangement joins TRBV20-1 to TRBJ2-7, with TRBD1 matching over 9 bases. From germline, CDR1 is DFQATT and CDR2 SNEGSKA (reference sequence). This CDR3 has 12 residues. J lost 5 bases, V lost 6 bases, and 5 bases had no gene match. The CDR3: CSAPGQGHEQYF. The DNA of the CDR3 is TGCAGTGCCCCGGGACAGGGTCACGAGCAGTACTTC.

This clonotype came up many times. The chain recombines TRBV29-1 with TRBJ1-2, with D unclear. CDR1 and CDR2 (germline): SQVTM, ANQGSEA. CDR3 length equals 13 residues. Trimming took off 0 bases at V and 6 bases at J, with 11 bases between the two ends. The CDR3 region has the DNA TGCAGCGTTGAAGAAGCCACCAAGGATGGCTACACCTTC. Translation: CSVEEATKDGYTF.

V is TRBV11-2 and J is TRBJ2-7; D possibly corresponds to TRBD2 (5 bases). This CDR3 is built from 13 residues. CDR1 is SGHAT, CDR2 FQNNGV, per germline. V lost 6 bases to trimming and J lost 10 bases, with 19 bases between them. As DNA, the CDR3 is TGTGCCAGCAGTACACGGGAAGCCCCCACCCAGTACTTC. This sequence encodes CASSTREAPTQYF.

The V and J genes are TRBV7-9 and TRBJ1-1; weak D call: TRBD1 (5 bases). The ends were cut back, 5 bases at V and 6 bases at J, with 19 bases in the middle. The CDR3 is 15 amino acids. Germline loops: CDR1 SEHNR, CDR2 FQNEAQ (reference sequence). The CDR3 region has the DNA TGTGCCAGCAGCCGCATGGGGCAGGGTGGGCCTGAAGCTTTCTTT. It translates to CASSRMGQGGPEAFF.

This clonotype occurred a few times. The chain employs TRBV19 and TRBJ1-1; D is unresolved. The germline CDR1 and CDR2 sequences are LNHDA and SQIVND (reference sequence). The ends were cut back, 6 bases at V and 0 bases at J, with 14 bases in the middle. The CDR3 covers 15 residues. In nucleotides, the CDR3 is TGTGCCAGTAGAGCCAACACACCAATGAACACTGAAGCTTTCTTT. It encodes CASRANTPMNTEAFF.

This clonotype was seen only once. The chain couples TRBV6-1 to TRBJ1-2; 8 bases match TRBD1. The CDR3 is 14 amino acids. The ends lost 6 bases at V and 5 bases at J; junction bases unmatched: 8. The germline V gene has CDR1 MNHNS and CDR2 SASEGT. CDR3 in amino acids: CASSDRQGMYGYTF. In DNA, the CDR3 is TGTGCCAGCAGCGATAGACAGGGGATGTATGGCTACACCTTC.

In this sample, this clonotype turned up many times. The chain uses TRBV29-1 and TRBJ1-2; 9 positions agree with TRBD1. Germline-derived CDR1 and CDR2 are SQVTM and ANQGSEA. Trimming removed 6 bases from V and 2 bases from J; junction bases left unmatched: 10. This CDR3 contains 15 residues. The CDR3 here is CSVSGTGPSNYGYTF. The CDR3 DNA reads TGCAGCGTGTCCGGGACAGGGCCCTCCAACTATGGCTACACCTTC.

This clonotype appeared many times. CDR3 amino acids: CAWTDGSNQPQHF. As DNA, the CDR3 is TGTGCCTGGACAGATGGTAGCAATCAGCCCCAGCATTTT. This chain joins TRBV30 and TRBJ1-5; the D is unclear. The CDR3 spans 13 residues. The ends were cut back, 4 bases at V and 0 bases at J, with 7 bases in the middle. Germline CDR1 and CDR2: GTSNPN and SVGIG (reference sequence). Full variable domain (outside the CDR3, taken from reference TRBV30 and TRBJ1-5): SQTIHQWPATLVQPVGSPLSLECTVEGTSNPNLYWYRQAAGRGLQLLFYSVGIGQISSEVPQNLSASRPQDRQFILSSKKLLLSDSGFYLCAWTDGSNQPQHFGDGTRLSIL.

The sample holds many counts of this clonotype. The CDR3 bases are TGCAGCGCCACGGGGACAGGGGGTAACGAGCAGTACTTC. It translates to CSATGTGGNEQYF. The J gene is TRBJ2-7, the V gene TRBV29-1; TRBD1 matches 11 bases. The CDR3 covers 13 residues. With V trimmed by 7 bases and J by 5 bases, 7 bases remained unmatched. The V gene's germline CDR1 is SQVTM and CDR2 ANQGSEA.

The table lists this clonotype with many counts. This sequence joins TRBV7-2 and TRBJ2-5, with 8 nucleotides matching TRBD1. The V gene end was trimmed by 3 bases and the J gene end by 5 bases; junction bases not matched to a gene: 5. Germline CDR1 and CDR2: SGHTA and FQGNSA. CDR3 length equals 14 residues. This CDR3 reads CASSLQTGVETQYF. The CDR3 nucleotides read TGTGCCAGCAGCTTGCAGACAGGGGTCGAGACCCAGTACTTC. Variable domain in full (rest from reference TRBV7-2 and TRBJ2-5): GAGVSQSPSNKVTEKGKDVELRCDPISGHTALYWYRQSLGQGLEFLIYFQGNSAPDKSGLPSDRFSAERTGGSVSTLTIQRTQQEDSAVYLCASSLQTGVETQYFGPGTRLLVL.

This clonotype has ten or more counts. This chain joins TRBV7-2 and TRBJ2-7; tentatively, D is TRBD2 (5 bases). CDR3 length: 13 amino acids. Germline CDR1 is SGHTA and CDR2 is FQGNSA. V dropped 0 bases and J dropped 6 bases, with 9 bases sitting between them. The CDR3 DNA reads TGTGCCAGCAGCTTAGCGTGGACTGGCGAGCAGTACTTC. It encodes CASSLAWTGEQYF.

This clonotype was counted at least ten times. The CDR3 DNA reads as TGTGCCACCAAAGACTTGTGGGAGACCCAGTACTTC. It is translated as CATKDLWETQYF. The rearrangement joins TRBV24-1 to TRBJ2-5, with D uncertain. The CDR3 length is 12 residues. V gave up 8 bases and J gave up 5 bases, with 11 bases separating them. Germline lookup yields CDR1 KGHDR and CDR2 SFDVKD.

This clonotype was observed many times. This chain connects TRBV12-3 or TRBV12-4 to TRBJ1-1, with unresolved D. This CDR3 is 14 amino acids long. Trimming took off 8 bases at V and 11 bases at J, with 24 bases between the two ends. The CDR3 bases are TGTGCCAGCTTCCAATATATCGCTGCGTCCGAGGCTTTCTTT. Translating gives CASFQYIAASEAFF.

The sample holds many counts of this clonotype. The chain employs TRBV29-1 and TRBJ2-5, with D tentatively TRBD2 (6 bases). The CDR3 length is 13 residues. Germline assignment: CDR1 SQVTM and CDR2 ANQGSEA. Trimming pared 2 bases from V and 5 bases from J, leaving 12 bases between. CDR3 DNA sequence: TGCAGCGTTGAAAGGGACTCCAGGGAGACCCAGTACTTC. Protein: CSVERDSRETQYF.

In this sample, this clonotype turned up many times. The chain employs TRBV28 and TRBJ1-5; D gene unclear. CDR3 length: 15 residues. The V gene's germline CDR1 is MDHEN and CDR2 SYDVKM. V was shortened by 2 bases and J by 7 bases, with 15 bases between the two germline ends. Here the CDR3 DNA reads TGTGCCAGCAGTTTACCTTCCCCCCAAGACCAGCCCCAGCATTTT. It encodes CASSLPSPQDQPQHF.

This clonotype was detected a few times. V usage is TRBV12-3 or TRBV12-4 and J usage is TRBJ2-7; D possibly corresponds to TRBD2 (5 bases). V was trimmed by 1 base and J by 0 bases, leaving 10 bases between them. CDR3 length equals 15 residues. The CDR3 DNA reads as TGTGCCAGCAGTTTAGGAGGGCTATACTCCTACGAGCAGTACTTC. Translated: CASSLGGLYSYEQYF.